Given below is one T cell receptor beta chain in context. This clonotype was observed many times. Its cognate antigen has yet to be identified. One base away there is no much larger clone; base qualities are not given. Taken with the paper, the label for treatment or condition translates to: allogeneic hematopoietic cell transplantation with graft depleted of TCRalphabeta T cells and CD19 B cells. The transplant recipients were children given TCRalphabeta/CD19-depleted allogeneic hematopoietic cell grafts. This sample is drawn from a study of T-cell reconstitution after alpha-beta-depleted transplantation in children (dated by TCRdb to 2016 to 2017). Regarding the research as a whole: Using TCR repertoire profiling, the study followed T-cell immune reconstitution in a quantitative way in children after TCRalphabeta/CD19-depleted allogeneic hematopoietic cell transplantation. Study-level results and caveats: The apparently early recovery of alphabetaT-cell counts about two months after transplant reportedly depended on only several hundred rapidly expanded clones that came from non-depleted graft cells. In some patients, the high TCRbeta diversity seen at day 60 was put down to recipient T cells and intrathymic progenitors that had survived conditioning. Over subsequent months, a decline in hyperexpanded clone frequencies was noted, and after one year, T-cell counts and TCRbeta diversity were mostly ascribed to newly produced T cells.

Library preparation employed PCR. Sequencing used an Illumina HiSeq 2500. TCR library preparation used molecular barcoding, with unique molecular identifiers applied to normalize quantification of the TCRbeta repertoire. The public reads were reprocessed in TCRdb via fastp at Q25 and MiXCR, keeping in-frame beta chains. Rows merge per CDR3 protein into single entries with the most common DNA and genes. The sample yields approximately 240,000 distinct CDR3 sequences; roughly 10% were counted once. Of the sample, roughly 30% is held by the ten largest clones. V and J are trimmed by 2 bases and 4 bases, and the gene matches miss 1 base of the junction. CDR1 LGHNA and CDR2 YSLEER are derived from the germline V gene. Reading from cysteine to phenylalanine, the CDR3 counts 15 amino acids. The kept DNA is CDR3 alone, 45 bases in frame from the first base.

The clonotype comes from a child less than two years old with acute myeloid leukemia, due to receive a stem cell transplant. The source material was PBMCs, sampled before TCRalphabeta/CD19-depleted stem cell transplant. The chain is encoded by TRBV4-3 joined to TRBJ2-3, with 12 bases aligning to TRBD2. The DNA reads TGCGCCAGCAGCCAAAGACTAGCGGGAGCAGATACGCAGTATTTT. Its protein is CASSQRLAGADTQYF.